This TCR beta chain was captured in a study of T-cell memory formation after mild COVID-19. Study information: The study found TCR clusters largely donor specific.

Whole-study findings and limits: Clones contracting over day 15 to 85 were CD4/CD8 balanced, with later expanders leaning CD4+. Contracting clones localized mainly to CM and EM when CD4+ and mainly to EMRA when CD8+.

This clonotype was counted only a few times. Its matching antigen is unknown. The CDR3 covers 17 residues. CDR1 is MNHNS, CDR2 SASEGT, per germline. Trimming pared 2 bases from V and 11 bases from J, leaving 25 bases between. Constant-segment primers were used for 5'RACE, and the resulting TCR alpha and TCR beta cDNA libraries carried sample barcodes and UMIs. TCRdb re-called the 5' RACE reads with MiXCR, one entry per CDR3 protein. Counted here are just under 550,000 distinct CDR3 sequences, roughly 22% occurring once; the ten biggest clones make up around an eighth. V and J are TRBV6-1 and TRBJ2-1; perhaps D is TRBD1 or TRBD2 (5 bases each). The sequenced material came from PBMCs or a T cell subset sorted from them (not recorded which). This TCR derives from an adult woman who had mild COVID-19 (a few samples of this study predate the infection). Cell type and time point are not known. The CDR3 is CASSEREEGLGVVKQFF. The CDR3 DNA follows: TGTGCCAGCAGTGAAAGAGAAGAGGGGCTGGGGGTAGTGAAGCAGTTCTTC.